Reported below is one TCR beta chain. Its antigen is unidentified. The data originate from a study of vaccination and CD4 T cells after COVID-19. Overall study context: From HCoV-229E, HCoV-OC43, HCoV-NL63 and SARS-CoV-2, overlapping spike peptides were used to stimulate the cells.

Specified treatment: approximately 9-day PBMC culture with coronavirus spike peptide pools or control peptides (ViraFEST assay). After removal of 5 bases from V and 2 bases from J, the junction contained 5 bases not matched to a gene. The germline V gene has CDR1 ENHRY and CDR2 SYGVKD. The CDR3 is made up of 16 amino acids. With the Oncomine TCR Beta short-read assay, DNA from cultured CD4+ T cells was sequenced. TCRdb re-called the PCR reads with MiXCR, one entry per CDR3 protein. The profile shows 4,500 or so distinct CDR3 sequences, about 41% of them singletons. The sequence came from a human donor who had recovered from COVID-19. Sequences were obtained from CD4+ T cells from blood, cultured in vitro. V gene TRBV10-3 combines with J gene TRBJ2-6, with 8 bases that match TRBD2. DNA for the CDR3: TGTGCCATCAGTCCTCCGGGAGGGCCTGGGGCCAACGTCCTGACTTTC. Its translation is CAISPPGGPGANVLTF.